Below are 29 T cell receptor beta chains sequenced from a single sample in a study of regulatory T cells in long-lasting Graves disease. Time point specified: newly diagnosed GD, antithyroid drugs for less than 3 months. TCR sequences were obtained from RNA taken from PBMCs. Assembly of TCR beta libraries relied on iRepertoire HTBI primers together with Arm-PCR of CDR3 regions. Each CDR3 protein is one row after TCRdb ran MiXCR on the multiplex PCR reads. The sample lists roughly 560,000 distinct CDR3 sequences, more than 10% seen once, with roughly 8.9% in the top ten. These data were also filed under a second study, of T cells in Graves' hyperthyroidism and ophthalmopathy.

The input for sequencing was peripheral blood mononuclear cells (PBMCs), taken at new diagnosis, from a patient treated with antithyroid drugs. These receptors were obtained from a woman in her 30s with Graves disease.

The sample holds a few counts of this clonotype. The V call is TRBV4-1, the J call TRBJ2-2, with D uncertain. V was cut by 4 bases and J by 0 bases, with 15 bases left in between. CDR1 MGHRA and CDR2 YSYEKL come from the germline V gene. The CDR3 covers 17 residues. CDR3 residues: CASSPEKLRPNTGELFF. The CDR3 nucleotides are TGCGCCAGCAGCCCGGAGAAGCTGCGTCCGAACACCGGGGAGCTGTTTTTT.

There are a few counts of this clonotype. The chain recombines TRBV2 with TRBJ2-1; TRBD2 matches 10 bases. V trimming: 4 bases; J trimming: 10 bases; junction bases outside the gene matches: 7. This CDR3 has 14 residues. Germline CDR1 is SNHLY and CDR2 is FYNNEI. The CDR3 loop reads CASSGTSGEGEQFF. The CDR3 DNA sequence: TGTGCCAGCAGTGGGACTAGCGGCGAGGGGGAGCAGTTCTTC. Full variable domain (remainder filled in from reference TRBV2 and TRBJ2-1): EPEVTQTPSHQVTQMGQEVILRCVPISNHLYFYWYRQILGQKVEFLVSFYNNEISEKSEIFDDQFSVERPDGSNFTLKIRSTKLEDSAMYFCASSGTSGEGEQFFGPGTRLTVL.

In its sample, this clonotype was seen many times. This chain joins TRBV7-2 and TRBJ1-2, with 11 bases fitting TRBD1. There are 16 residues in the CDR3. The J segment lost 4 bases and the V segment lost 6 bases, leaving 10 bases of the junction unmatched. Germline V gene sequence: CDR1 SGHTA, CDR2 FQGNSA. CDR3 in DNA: TGTGCCAGCAGACTCGGACAGGGGGCCACTCGCTATGGCTACACCTTC. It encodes CASRLGQGATRYGYTF.

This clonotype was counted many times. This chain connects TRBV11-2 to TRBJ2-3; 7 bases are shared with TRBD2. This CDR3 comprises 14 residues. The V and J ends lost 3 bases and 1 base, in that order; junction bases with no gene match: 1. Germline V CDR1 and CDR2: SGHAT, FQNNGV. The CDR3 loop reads CASSFAGGTDTQYF. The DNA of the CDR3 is TGTGCCAGCAGCTTTGCGGGAGGCACAGATACGCAGTATTTT. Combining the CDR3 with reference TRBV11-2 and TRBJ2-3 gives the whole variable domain EAGVAQSPRYKIIEKRQSVAFWCNPISGHATLYWYQQILGQGPKLLIQFQNNGVVDDSQLPKDRFSAERLKGVDSTLKIQPAKLEDSAVYLCASSFAGGTDTQYFGPGTRLTVL.

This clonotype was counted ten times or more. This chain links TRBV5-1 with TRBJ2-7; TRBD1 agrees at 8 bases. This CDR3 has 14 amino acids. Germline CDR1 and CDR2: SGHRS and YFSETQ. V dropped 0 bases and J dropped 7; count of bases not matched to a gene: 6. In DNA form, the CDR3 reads TGCGCCAGCAGCTTGGCTGGACAGGGTGGGGAGCAGTACTTC. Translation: CASSLAGQGGEQYF.

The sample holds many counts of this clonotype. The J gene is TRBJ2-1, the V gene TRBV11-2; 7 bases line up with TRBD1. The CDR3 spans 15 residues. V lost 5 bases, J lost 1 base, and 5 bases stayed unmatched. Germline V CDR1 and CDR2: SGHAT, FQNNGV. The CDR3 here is CASSQTGKSYNEQFF. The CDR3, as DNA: TGTGCCAGCAGCCAGACAGGGAAGTCCTACAATGAGCAGTTCTTC.

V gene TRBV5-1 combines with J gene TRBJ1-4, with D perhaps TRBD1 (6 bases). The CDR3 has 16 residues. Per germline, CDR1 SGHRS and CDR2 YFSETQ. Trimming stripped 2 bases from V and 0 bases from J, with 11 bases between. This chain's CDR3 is CASSFRDTSTNEKLFF. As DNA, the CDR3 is TGCGCCAGCAGCTTTCGGGACACCTCAACTAATGAAAAACTGTTTTTT.

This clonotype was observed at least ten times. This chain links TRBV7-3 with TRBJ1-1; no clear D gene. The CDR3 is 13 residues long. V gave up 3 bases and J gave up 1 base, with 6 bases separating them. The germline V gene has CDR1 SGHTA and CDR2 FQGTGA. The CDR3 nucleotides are TGTGCCAGCAGCTTCACCTCGAACACTGAAGCTTTCTTT. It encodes CASSFTSNTEAFF.

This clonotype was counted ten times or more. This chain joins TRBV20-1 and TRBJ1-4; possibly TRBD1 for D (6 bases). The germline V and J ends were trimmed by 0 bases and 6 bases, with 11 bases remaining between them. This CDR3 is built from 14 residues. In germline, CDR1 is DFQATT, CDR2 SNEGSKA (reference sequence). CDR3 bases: TGCAGTGCTAGAGACAGGGGAAGGGATGAAAAACTGTTTTTT. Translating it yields CSARDRGRDEKLFF.

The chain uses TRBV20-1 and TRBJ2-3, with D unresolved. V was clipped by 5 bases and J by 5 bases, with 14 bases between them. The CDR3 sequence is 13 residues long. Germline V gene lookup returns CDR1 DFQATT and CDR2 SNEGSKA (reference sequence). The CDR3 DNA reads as TGCAGTGCTGCCCGGCAGCCCAGAGATACGCAGTATTTT. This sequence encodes CSAARQPRDTQYF.

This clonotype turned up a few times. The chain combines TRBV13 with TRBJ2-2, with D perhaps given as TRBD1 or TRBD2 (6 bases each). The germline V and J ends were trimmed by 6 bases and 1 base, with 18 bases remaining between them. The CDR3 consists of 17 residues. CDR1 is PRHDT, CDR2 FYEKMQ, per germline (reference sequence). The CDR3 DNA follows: TGTGCCAGCAGGAATAGCGACGGAGGGGGGAACACCGGGGAGCTGTTTTTT. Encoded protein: CASRNSDGGGNTGELFF.

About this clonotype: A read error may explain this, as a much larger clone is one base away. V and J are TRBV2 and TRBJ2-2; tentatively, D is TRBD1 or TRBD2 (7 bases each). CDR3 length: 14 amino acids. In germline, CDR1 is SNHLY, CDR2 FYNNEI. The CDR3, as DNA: TGTGACAGCAGCAGGGGGGGGCCCACCGGGGAGCTGTTTTTT. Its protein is CDSSRGGPTGELFF.

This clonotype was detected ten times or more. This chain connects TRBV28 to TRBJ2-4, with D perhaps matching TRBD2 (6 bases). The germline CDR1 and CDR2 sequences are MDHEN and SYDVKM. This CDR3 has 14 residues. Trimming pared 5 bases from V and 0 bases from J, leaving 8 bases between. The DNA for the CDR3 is TGTGCCAGCAGTGATAGCGGAGCCAAAAACATTCAGTACTTC. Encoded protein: CASSDSGAKNIQYF.

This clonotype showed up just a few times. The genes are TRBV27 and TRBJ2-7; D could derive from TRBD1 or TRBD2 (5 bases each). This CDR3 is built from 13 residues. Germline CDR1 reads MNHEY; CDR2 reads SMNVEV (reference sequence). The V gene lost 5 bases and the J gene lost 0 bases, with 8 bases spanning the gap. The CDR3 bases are TGTGCCAGCAGTCGGGGCAGCTCCTACGAGCAGTACTTC. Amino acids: CASSRGSSYEQYF.

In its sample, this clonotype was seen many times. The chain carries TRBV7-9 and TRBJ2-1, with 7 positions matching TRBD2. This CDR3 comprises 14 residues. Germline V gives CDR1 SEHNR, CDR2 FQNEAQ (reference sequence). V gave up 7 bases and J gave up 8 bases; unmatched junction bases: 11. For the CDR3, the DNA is TGTGCCAGCACCTCGGGTCTGGGGAGGGATGAGCAGTTCTTC. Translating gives CASTSGLGRDEQFF. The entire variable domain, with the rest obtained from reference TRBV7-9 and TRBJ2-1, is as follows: DTGVSQNPRHKITKRGQNVTFRCDPISEHNRLYWYRQTLGQGPEFLTYFQNEAQLEKSRLLSDRFSAERPKGSFSTLEIQRTEQGDSAMYLCASTSGLGRDEQFFGPGTRLTVL.

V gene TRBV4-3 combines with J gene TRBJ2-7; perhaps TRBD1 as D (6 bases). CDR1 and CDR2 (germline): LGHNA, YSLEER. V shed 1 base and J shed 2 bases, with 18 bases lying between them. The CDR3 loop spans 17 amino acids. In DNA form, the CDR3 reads TGCGCCAGCAGCCAAGTGTGGGCAGGGGCTCCCGCCTACGAGCAGTACTTC. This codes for CASSQVWAGAPAYEQYF.

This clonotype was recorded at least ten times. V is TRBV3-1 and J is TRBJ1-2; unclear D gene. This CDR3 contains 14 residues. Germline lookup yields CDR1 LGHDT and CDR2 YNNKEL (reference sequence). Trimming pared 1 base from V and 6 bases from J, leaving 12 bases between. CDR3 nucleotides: TGTGCCAGCAGCCAAGTCGCCCGGCACAATGGCTACACCTTC. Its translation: CASSQVARHNGYTF. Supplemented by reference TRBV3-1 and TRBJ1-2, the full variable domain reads DTAVSQTPKYLVTQMGNDKSIKCEQNLGHDTMYWYKQDSKKFLKIMFSYNNKELIINETVPNRFSPKSPDKAHLNLHINSLELGDSAVYFCASSQVARHNGYTFGSGTRLTVV.

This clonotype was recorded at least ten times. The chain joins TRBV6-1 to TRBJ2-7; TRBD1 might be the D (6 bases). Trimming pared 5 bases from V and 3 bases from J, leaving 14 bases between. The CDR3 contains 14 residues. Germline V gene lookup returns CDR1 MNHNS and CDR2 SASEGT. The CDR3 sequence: CASSRRDNVYEQYF. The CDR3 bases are TGTGCCAGCAGTCGCCGGGACAACGTCTACGAGCAGTACTTC.

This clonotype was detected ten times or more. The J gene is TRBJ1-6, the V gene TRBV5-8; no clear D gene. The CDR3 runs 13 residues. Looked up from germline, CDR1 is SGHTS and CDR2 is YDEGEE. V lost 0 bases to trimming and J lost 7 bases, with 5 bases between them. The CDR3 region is CASSLALNSPLHF. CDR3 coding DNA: TGTGCCAGCAGCTTGGCCCTGAATTCACCCCTCCACTTT.

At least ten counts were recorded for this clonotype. This chain's CDR3 is CASSSPGAAEQFF. As DNA, the CDR3 is TGTGCCAGCAGCTCACCCGGGGCCGCAGAGCAGTTCTTC. This chain joins TRBV9 and TRBJ2-1; D is tentatively TRBD1 or TRBD2 (5 bases each). Germline V gives CDR1 SGDLS, CDR2 YYNGEE. V lost 4 bases and J 10 bases, leaving 15 bases between the germline ends. The CDR3 loop spans 13 amino acids.

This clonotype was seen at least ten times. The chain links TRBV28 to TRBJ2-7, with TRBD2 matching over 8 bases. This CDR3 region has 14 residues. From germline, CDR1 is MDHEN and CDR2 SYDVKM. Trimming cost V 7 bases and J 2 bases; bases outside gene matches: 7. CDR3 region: CASKSGSPPYEQYF. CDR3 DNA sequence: TGTGCCAGCAAGAGCGGGAGCCCCCCCTACGAGCAGTACTTC.

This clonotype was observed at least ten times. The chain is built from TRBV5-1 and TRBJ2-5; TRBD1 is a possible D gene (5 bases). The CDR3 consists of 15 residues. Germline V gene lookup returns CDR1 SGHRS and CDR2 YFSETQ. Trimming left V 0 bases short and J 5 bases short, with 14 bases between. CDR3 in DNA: TGCGCCAGCAGCTTGGCCGGGTCAGGGATGGAGACCCAGTACTTC. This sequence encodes CASSLAGSGMETQYF.

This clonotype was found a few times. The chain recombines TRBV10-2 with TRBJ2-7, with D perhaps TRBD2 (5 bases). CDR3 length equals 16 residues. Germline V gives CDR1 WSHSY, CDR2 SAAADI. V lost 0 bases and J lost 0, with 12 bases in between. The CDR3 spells CASSESGSWASYEQYF. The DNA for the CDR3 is TGCGCCAGCAGTGAGTCGGGGAGTTGGGCCTCCTACGAGCAGTACTTC.

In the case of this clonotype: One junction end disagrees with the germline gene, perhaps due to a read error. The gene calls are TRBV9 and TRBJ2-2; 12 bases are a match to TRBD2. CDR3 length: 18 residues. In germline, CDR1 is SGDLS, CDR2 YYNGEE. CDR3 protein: CASSPRTSGIGHGGELLF. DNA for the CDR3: TGTGCCAGCAGCCCTCGGACTAGCGGGATAGGGCACGGCGGGGAGCTGCTTTTT.

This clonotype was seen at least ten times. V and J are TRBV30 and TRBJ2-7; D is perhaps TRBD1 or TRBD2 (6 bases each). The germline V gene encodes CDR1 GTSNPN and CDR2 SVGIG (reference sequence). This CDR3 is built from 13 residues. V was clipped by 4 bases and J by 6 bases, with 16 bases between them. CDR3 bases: TGTGCCTGGACCGTGGGGGGCCAGAGCGAGCAGTACTTC. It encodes CAWTVGGQSEQYF.

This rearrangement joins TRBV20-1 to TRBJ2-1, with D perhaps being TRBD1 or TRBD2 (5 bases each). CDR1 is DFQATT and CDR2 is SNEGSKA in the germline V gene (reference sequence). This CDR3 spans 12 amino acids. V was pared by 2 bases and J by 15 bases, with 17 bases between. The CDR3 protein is CSARRGPVGAFF. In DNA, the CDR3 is TGCAGTGCTAGACGGGGACCTGTAGGAGCGTTCTTC.

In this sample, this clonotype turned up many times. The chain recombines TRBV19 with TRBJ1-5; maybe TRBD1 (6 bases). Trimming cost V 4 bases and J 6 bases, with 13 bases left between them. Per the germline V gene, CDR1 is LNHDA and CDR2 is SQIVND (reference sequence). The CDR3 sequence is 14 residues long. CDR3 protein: CASSTGQLTQPQHF. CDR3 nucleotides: TGTGCCAGTAGTACCGGACAGCTAACTCAGCCCCAGCATTTT. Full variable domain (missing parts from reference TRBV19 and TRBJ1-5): DGGITQSPKYLFRKEGQNVTLSCEQNLNHDAMYWYRQDPGQGLRLIYYSQIVNDFQKGDIAEGYSVSREKKESFPLTVTSAQKNPTAFYLCASSTGQLTQPQHFGDGTRLSIL.

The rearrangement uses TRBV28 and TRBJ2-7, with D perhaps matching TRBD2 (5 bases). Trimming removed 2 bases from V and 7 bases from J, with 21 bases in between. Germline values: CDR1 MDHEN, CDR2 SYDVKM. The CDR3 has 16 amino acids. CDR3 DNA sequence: TGTGCCAGCAGTTTAGGTAGTGGGAGTCAGTCACGGGAGCAGTACTTC. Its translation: CASSLGSGSQSREQYF.

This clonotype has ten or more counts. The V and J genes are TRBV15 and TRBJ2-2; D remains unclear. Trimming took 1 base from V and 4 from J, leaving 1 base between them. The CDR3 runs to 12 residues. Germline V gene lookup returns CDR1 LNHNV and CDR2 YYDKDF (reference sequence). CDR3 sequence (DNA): TGTGCCACCAGCAGAGGCACCGGGGAGCTGTTTTTT. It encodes CATSRGTGELFF.